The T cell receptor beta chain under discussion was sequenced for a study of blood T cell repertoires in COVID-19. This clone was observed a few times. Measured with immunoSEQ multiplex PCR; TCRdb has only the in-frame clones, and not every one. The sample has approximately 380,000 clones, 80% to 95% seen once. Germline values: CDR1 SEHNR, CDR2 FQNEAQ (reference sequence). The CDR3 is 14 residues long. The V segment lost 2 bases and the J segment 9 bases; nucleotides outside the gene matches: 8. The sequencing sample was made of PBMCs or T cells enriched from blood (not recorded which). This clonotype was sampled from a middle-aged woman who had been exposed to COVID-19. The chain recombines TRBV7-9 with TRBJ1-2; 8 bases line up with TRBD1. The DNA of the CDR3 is TGTGCCAGCAGCTTAACAGCAGGGGGCCGCAGCTACACCTTC. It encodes CASSLTAGGRSYTF.